The present TCR beta chain was sequenced within a study of shared T cell receptors in the human thymus. Profiling relied on immunoSEQ multiplex PCR, and the TCRdb table lists in-frame clones only, not all of them. The profile shows fewer than 700,000 clones, around 89% of them singletons. These data were also reused for a study on human thymus T cells. That investigation notes: Thymic repertoires of unrelated individuals were reported in related research to overlap highly.

Specimen: thymocytes. The sequence was collected from a boy less than two years old with a congenital heart defect.

In DNA, the CDR3 is TGTGCCAGTAGTATCCCCGGTTTAAATCAGCCCCAGCATTTT. Translating it yields CASSIPGLNQPQHF. The chain links TRBV19 to TRBJ1-5; D is ambiguous. The germline V gene encodes CDR1 LNHDA and CDR2 SQIVND (reference sequence). Trimming left V 3 bases short and J 4 bases short, with 10 bases between. The CDR3 has 14 residues. The whole variable domain, filled in from reference TRBV19 and TRBJ1-5, reads DGGITQSPKYLFRKEGQNVTLSCEQNLNHDAMYWYRQDPGQGLRLIYYSQIVNDFQKGDIAEGYSVSREKKESFPLTVTSAQKNPTAFYLCASSIPGLNQPQHFGDGTRLSIL.